The 8 T cell receptor beta chains listed next were all sequenced from one sample in a study of PD-1 blockade in classical Hodgkin lymphoma. The repertoire was sequenced with immunoSEQ multiplex PCR; TCRdb's copy has only in-frame clones and lacks some. The table includes roughly 50,000 clones, 90% detected once. Noted time point: cycle 4 day 1 (C4D1), after more than five weeks of nivolumab. Each of the patients experienced relapse following autologous stem cell transplantation, and their brentuximab vedotin exposure differed. The source material was peripheral blood mononuclear cells (PBMCs), sampled before the fourth cycle of nivolumab. The receptors were gathered from a human donor with classical Hodgkin lymphoma.

The J gene is TRBJ2-7, the V gene TRBV5-8; 9 nucleotides align to TRBD1. Looked up from germline, CDR1 is SGHTS and CDR2 is YDEGEE. J lost 3 bases, V lost 4 bases, and 17 bases had no gene match. The CDR3 has 18 residues. The chain's CDR3 is CASSRGQGLFVLSYEQYF. As DNA, the CDR3 is TGTGCCAGCAGCCGGGGACAGGGACTATTTGTTTTAAGCTACGAGCAGTACTTC.

The V gene is TRBV5-4, the J gene TRBJ2-5, with 11 nucleotides matching TRBD1. CDR3 size: 15 residues. Germline loops: CDR1 SGHNT, CDR2 YYREEE (reference sequence). J gave up 3 bases and V 0 bases, and 1 base lay outside the gene matches. For the CDR3, the DNA is TGTGCCAGCAGCTTGGGGACAGGGGGCGAAGAGACCCAGTACTTC. Encoded protein: CASSLGTGGEETQYF.

The gene calls are TRBV5-1 and TRBJ1-5; TRBD1 might be the D (6 bases). The germline V and J ends were trimmed by 3 bases and 2 bases, with 24 bases remaining between them. This CDR3 is 19 amino acids long. Germline V gene sequence: CDR1 SGHRS, CDR2 YFSETQ. The CDR3 protein is CASSSRNRVGDSGNQPQHF. CDR3 DNA sequence: TGCGCCAGCAGCTCGAGGAACAGGGTGGGGGACTCGGGCAATCAGCCCCAGCATTTT.

The J gene is TRBJ2-7, the V gene TRBV7-8; unclear D gene. With 5 bases removed from V and 2 bases from J, the gap between germline ends came to 10 bases. CDR1 is SGHVS and CDR2 is FQNEAQ in the germline V gene. This CDR3 contains 13 residues. CDR3 DNA: TGTGCCAGCAGCCCCCTGAGAACCTACGAGCAGTACTTC. This translates into CASSPLRTYEQYF. The variable domain in full, with the rest retrieved from reference TRBV7-8 and TRBJ2-7, is GAGVSQSPRYKVAKRGQDVALRCDPISGHVSLFWYQQALGQGPEFLTYFQNEAQLDKSGLPSDRFFAERPEGSVSTLKIQRTQQEDSAVYLCASSPLRTYEQYFGPGTRLTVT.

The rearrangement joins TRBV19 to TRBJ2-7; 10 positions agree with TRBD2. V shed 3 bases, J shed 5 bases, and the junction held 4 bases outside the gene matches. CDR3 length: 14 amino acids. Germline lookup yields CDR1 LNHDA and CDR2 SQIVND (reference sequence). The CDR3 DNA reads as TGTGCCAGTAGTATGGCTAGCGGGAGAAACGAGCAGTACTTC. Encoded protein: CASSMASGRNEQYF.

The V call is TRBV11-3, the J call TRBJ2-7; possible D gene TRBD1, 6 bases. V lost 8 bases and J lost 1, with 12 bases in between. The germline V gene has CDR1 SGHNT and CDR2 YENEEA. CDR3 length equals 13 residues. Written as DNA, the CDR3 is TGTGCCAGCCTGGACAGCCGATCCTACGAGCAGTACTTC. It encodes CASLDSRSYEQYF.

The chain carries TRBV6-1 and TRBJ1-1; D remains ambiguous. CDR3 length: 14 residues. The germline CDR1 and CDR2 sequences are MNHNS and SASEGT. Trimming removed 6 bases at V and 1 base at J, with 12 bases between. The CDR3 here is CASRQRGSNTEAFF. The CDR3 DNA reads as TGTGCCAGCAGACAGAGAGGGTCGAACACTGAAGCTTTCTTT.

This rearrangement joins TRBV6-1 to TRBJ2-1; TRBD1 might be the D (6 bases). V was cut by 7 bases and J by 4 bases, with 14 bases left in between. Germline assignment: CDR1 MNHNS and CDR2 SASEGT. The CDR3 has 14 amino acids. CDR3 region: CASTPRTEYNEQFF. Written as DNA, the CDR3 is TGTGCCAGCACCCCTCGGACAGAGTACAATGAGCAGTTCTTC.